What follows are 26 T cell receptor beta chains derived from one specimen sequenced in a study of PD-L1 blockade in urothelial cancer. Generated by immunoSEQ multiplex PCR, the TCRdb table keeps only in-frame clones and is missing some. The top ten hold roughly 18% of the sample, which has around 35,000 clones, over 65% seen once. The source material was PBMCs, sampled around atezolizumab (anti-PD-L1) treatment. The receptors stem from a man in his 60s with urothelial cancer.

The chain has TRBV30 and TRBJ2-3, with D perhaps matching TRBD2 (6 bases). The CDR3 has 15 residues. V lost 3 bases and J 2 bases, leaving 15 bases between the germline ends. CDR1 and CDR2 from the germline V gene are GTSNPN and SVGIG (reference sequence). As DNA, the CDR3 is TGTGCCTGGAGCGGCGGGGACCTTCCCACAGATACGCAGTATTTT. It is translated as CAWSGGDLPTDTQYF.

This clone was seen more than once but under ten times. CDR3 sequence: CASSKDGGSYNEQFF. As DNA, the CDR3 is TGTGCCAGCAGTAAGGACGGAGGCTCCTACAATGAGCAGTTCTTC. V is TRBV2 and J is TRBJ2-1; D might be TRBD2 (5 bases). Germline CDR1 SNHLY, CDR2 FYNNEI. The ends were cut back, 5 bases at V and 0 bases at J, with 11 bases in the middle. The CDR3 is 15 amino acids.

This chain uses TRBV7-2 with TRBJ2-5, with 9 positions matching TRBD2. V trimming: 7 bases; J trimming: 5 bases; junction bases outside the gene matches: 8. CDR1 SGHTA and CDR2 FQGNSA come from the germline V gene. The CDR3 runs to 14 residues. CDR3 in DNA: TGTGCCAGCACCGGGGCTAGCGGGGTGGAGACCCAGTACTTC. Amino acid sequence: CASTGASGVETQYF.

The gene calls are TRBV19 and TRBJ2-1; 11 positions match TRBD2. The CDR3 contains 18 residues. J lost 7 bases, V lost 2 bases, and 13 bases had no gene match. CDR1 LNHDA and CDR2 SQIVND come from the germline V gene (reference sequence). CDR3 residues: CASSITSFRLAGWNEQFF. The DNA for the CDR3 is TGTGCCAGTAGTATAACCTCCTTTCGACTAGCGGGGTGGAATGAGCAGTTCTTC.

The J gene is TRBJ1-4, the V gene TRBV2; possible D gene TRBD1, 6 bases. The V gene's germline CDR1 is SNHLY and CDR2 FYNNEI. The CDR3 has 15 amino acids. V was shortened by 5 bases and J by 8 bases, with 18 bases between the two germline ends. CDR3 DNA: TGTGCCAGCAGTAACCCAGGGGCAGTTAGCGAAAAACTGTTTTTT. This translates into CASSNPGAVSEKLFF.

This clone appeared a single time. This chain connects TRBV5-6 to TRBJ2-3; perhaps TRBD2 as D (6 bases). Deletions cut 6 bases from V and 6 bases from J, with 14 bases between. Germline CDR1 and CDR2: SGHDT and YYEEEE. CDR3 length equals 13 residues. The CDR3 loop is CASTSEGMDTQYF. For the CDR3, the DNA is TGTGCCAGCACCTCGGAGGGGATGGATACGCAGTATTTT.

The chain uses TRBV27 and TRBJ1-1, with D tentatively TRBD1 (6 bases). This CDR3 comprises 14 residues. Germline assignment: CDR1 MNHEY and CDR2 SMNVEV (reference sequence). V was shortened by 3 bases and J by 4 bases, with 12 bases between the two germline ends. In DNA, the CDR3 is TGTGCCAGCAGTTTCAGGCAGGGGATCACTGAAGCTTTCTTT. Translation gives CASSFRQGITEAFF.

This clone showed up just a few times. The gene calls are TRBV5-1 and TRBJ1-2; tentatively, D is TRBD1 (6 bases). Germline V gene sequence: CDR1 SGHRS, CDR2 YFSETQ. This CDR3 is 13 amino acids long. The V and J ends lost 0 bases and 6 bases respectively, with 9 bases between them. CDR3 nucleotide sequence: TGCGCCAGCAGCTTGGGTGACAGGAATGGCTACACCTTC. Its protein product is CASSLGDRNGYTF.

V gene TRBV5-1 combines with J gene TRBJ2-1, with TRBD1 matching over 8 bases. J gave up 1 base and V 3 bases, and 15 bases lay outside the gene matches. Germline V gene sequence: CDR1 SGHRS, CDR2 YFSETQ. This CDR3 region has 19 residues. CDR3 loop: CASSSPLPLDRGSYNEQFF. As DNA, the CDR3 is TGCGCCAGCAGCTCCCCTCTCCCGTTAGACAGGGGTTCCTACAATGAGCAGTTCTTC.

The V call is TRBV6-5, the J call TRBJ1-1; 8 bases agree with TRBD1. This CDR3 region has 13 residues. Germline trimming cut 6 bases from V and 9 bases from J; bases unmatched to any gene: 9. The germline CDR1 and CDR2 sequences are MNHEY and SVGAGI. The CDR3, as DNA: TGTGCCAGCAGCCCGGGCAGGGGGCTTCAAGCTTTCTTT. As protein: CASSPGRGLQAFF.

The chain combines TRBV29-1 with TRBJ1-1, with 8 bases fitting TRBD1. The CDR3 sequence is 15 residues long. CDR1 is SQVTM and CDR2 is ANQGSEA in the germline V gene. Trimming took 6 bases from V and 0 from J; bases not matched to a gene: 9. This CDR3 is CSVRQGFAMNTEAFF. CDR3 DNA sequence: TGCAGCGTGAGACAGGGGTTCGCTATGAACACTGAAGCTTTCTTT.

V usage is TRBV28 and J usage is TRBJ1-2; possibly TRBD1 for D (6 bases). The CDR3 is made up of 15 amino acids. Trimming pared 6 bases from V and 1 base from J, leaving 15 bases between. Per the germline V gene, CDR1 is MDHEN and CDR2 is SYDVKM. The CDR3 sequence: CASSSTQGYNYGYTF. Here the CDR3 DNA reads TGTGCCAGCAGCTCCACGCAGGGGTATAACTATGGCTACACCTTC.

This clone was detected a few times. This sequence joins TRBV19 and TRBJ2-5; perhaps TRBD2 as D (6 bases). V was clipped by 6 bases and J by 2 bases, with 16 bases between them. This CDR3 contains 15 residues. CDR1 is LNHDA, CDR2 SQIVND, per germline (reference sequence). This CDR3 reads CASSLGGGPQETQYF. The CDR3, as DNA: TGTGCCAGTAGCCTGGGGGGAGGACCTCAAGAGACCCAGTACTTC.

This chain joins TRBV7-6 and TRBJ1-1; no reliable D call. Germline CDR1 is SGHVS and CDR2 is FNYEAQ. The length of the CDR3 is 13 residues. Trimming left V 5 bases short and J 2 bases short, with 9 bases between. The CDR3 region is CASSPGLNTEAFF. The CDR3 bases are TGTGCCAGCAGCCCAGGCCTAAACACTGAAGCTTTCTTT.

The V and J genes are TRBV9 and TRBJ2-5, with D possibly TRBD2 on 6 matching bases. Germline V lookup: CDR1 SGDLS, CDR2 YYNGEE. This CDR3 has 15 amino acids. Trimming removed 0 bases at V and 3 bases at J, with 12 bases between. In DNA, the CDR3 is TGTGCCAGCAGCGTAGCAGGCGGGATTGAAGAGACCCAGTACTTC. Its protein is CASSVAGGIEETQYF.

V gene TRBV28 combines with J gene TRBJ2-7; TRBD1 matches at 9 bases. Germline trimming cut 6 bases from V and 0 bases from J; bases unmatched to any gene: 6. Looked up from germline, CDR1 is MDHEN and CDR2 is SYDVKM. This CDR3 has 15 amino acids. The CDR3 loop reads CASRRQGVSSYEQYF. In DNA form, the CDR3 reads TGTGCCAGCAGGCGACAGGGGGTAAGCTCCTACGAGCAGTACTTC.

J is TRBJ1-1 and V is TRBV11-2; a weak D match, TRBD1 (6 bases). The CDR3 covers 18 residues. Germline loops: CDR1 SGHAT, CDR2 FQNNGV. Trimming cost V 0 bases and J 4 bases, with 21 bases left between them. The CDR3 protein is CASSLDYPSSTGPTEAFF. In nucleotides, the CDR3 is TGTGCCAGCAGCTTAGATTATCCGTCGTCAACAGGGCCCACTGAAGCTTTCTTT.

This chain joins TRBV5-1 and TRBJ1-1; 7 bases agree with TRBD1. The CDR3 covers 14 residues. Germline CDR1 is SGHRS and CDR2 is YFSETQ. Trimming cost V 5 bases and J 1 base; bases outside gene matches: 5. In DNA form, the CDR3 reads TGCGCCAGCAGTGGCGGGACAGCGAACACTGAAGCTTTCTTT. Its translation is CASSGGTANTEAFF.

V is TRBV6-6 and J is TRBJ2-5; unclear D gene. The CDR3 extends over 13 amino acids. The ends were cut back, 0 bases at V and 2 bases at J, with 4 bases in the middle. The germline CDR1 and CDR2 sequences are MNHNY and SVGAGI (reference sequence). This CDR3 is CASSYSVQETQYF. The CDR3 region has the DNA TGTGCCAGCAGTTACTCCGTACAAGAGACCCAGTACTTC.

J is TRBJ1-2 and V is TRBV5-6; 10 bases agree with TRBD1. In germline, CDR1 is SGHDT, CDR2 YYEEEE. The CDR3 consists of 15 residues. Trimming cost V 4 bases and J 4 bases; bases outside gene matches: 7. The CDR3 loop is CASSPDRGRVYGYTF. The DNA of the CDR3 is TGTGCCAGCAGCCCGGACAGGGGGAGAGTCTATGGCTACACCTTC.

V gene TRBV11-2 combines with J gene TRBJ2-3; TRBD1 might be the D (6 bases). Germline CDR1 and CDR2: SGHAT and FQNNGV. V was shortened by 7 bases and J by 2 bases, with 16 bases between the two germline ends. This CDR3 is 15 amino acids long. CDR3 sequence reads: CASTQRGGPTDTQYF. CDR3 bases: TGTGCCAGCACCCAACGTGGGGGCCCCACAGATACGCAGTATTTT.

The sample holds one count of this clone. The genes are TRBV5-4 and TRBJ1-2, with TRBD1 matching over 7 bases. V lost 5 bases and J lost 8; bases outside the gene matches: 9. CDR3 length equals 13 residues. CDR1 and CDR2 from the germline V gene are SGHNT and YYREEE (reference sequence). CDR3 sequence reads: CASRSDRSGGYTF. The CDR3 coding sequence is TGTGCCAGCAGATCGGACAGGAGTGGCGGCTACACCTTC.

The genes are TRBV15 and TRBJ2-5, with D maybe TRBD1 (6 bases). The CDR3 extends over 13 amino acids. Trimming took 5 bases from V and 0 from J, leaving 7 bases between them. CDR1 LNHNV and CDR2 YYDKDF come from the germline V gene (reference sequence). The CDR3 loop reads CATSGQYQETQYF. The CDR3 DNA is TGTGCCACCAGCGGACAGTACCAAGAGACCCAGTACTTC.

The chain links TRBV6-1 to TRBJ1-2; D perhaps matches TRBD1 (5 bases). There are 18 residues in the CDR3. V dropped 0 bases and J dropped 4 bases, with 21 bases sitting between them. Germline-derived CDR1 and CDR2 are MNHNS and SASEGT. CDR3 nucleotides: TGTGCCAGCAGTGAAGCCCGGGAGGGGTCCGGGACGGCCTATGGCTACACCTTC. Amino acids: CASSEAREGSGTAYGYTF.

V is TRBV19 and J is TRBJ2-6; the D gene is possibly TRBD1 (6 bases). V was shortened by 3 bases and J by 1 base, with 13 bases between the two germline ends. Germline V gene sequence: CDR1 LNHDA, CDR2 SQIVND (reference sequence). The CDR3 loop spans 17 amino acids. This chain's CDR3 is CASSMRGQNSGANVLTF. The CDR3 DNA sequence: TGTGCCAGTAGTATGAGGGGACAAAATTCTGGGGCCAACGTCCTGACTTTC.

This clone was seen only a few times. The V gene is TRBV5-3, the J gene TRBJ1-1; possibly TRBD1 for D (5 bases). TRBV5-3 belongs to the ORF category, with a function that is uncertain. V lost 5 bases, J lost 2 bases, and 19 bases lay in between. The CDR3 length is 16 residues. The CDR3, as DNA: TGTGCCAGAAGATACCAGTTCAGGGTTGCCAACACTGAAGCTTTCTTT. As protein: CARRYQFRVANTEAFF.